The 3 T cell receptor beta chains below all came from one sample that was sequenced in a study of OX40 agonist ivuxolimab in advanced cancers. Sequencing used immunoSEQ multiplex PCR; TCRdb keeps in-frame clones, though not all of them. The profile shows around 60,000 clones, approximately 81% of them singletons. The sequences come from CD4+ or CD8+ T cells sorted from blood, collected in a trial of the OX40 agonist ivuxolimab. The receptors here all came from an adult with an advanced solid tumor such as melanoma, head and neck, liver or kidney cancer.

V gene TRBV5-1 combines with J gene TRBJ1-2; D is possibly TRBD1 (6 bases). The CDR3 spans 14 residues. Trimming removed 4 bases from V and 8 bases from J, with 18 bases in between. Germline assignment: CDR1 SGHRS and CDR2 YFSETQ. CDR3 region: CASSRGGDTRGYTF. CDR3 coding DNA: TGCGCCAGCAGCCGGGGAGGGGACACGCGGGGCTACACCTTC.

The V call is TRBV20-1, the J call TRBJ1-2; D is ambiguous. The CDR3 spans 11 residues. CDR1 is DFQATT, CDR2 SNEGSKA, per germline (reference sequence). Trimming stripped 7 bases from V and 1 base from J, with 7 bases between. The CDR3 protein is CSVIVNYGYTF. The CDR3, as DNA: TGCAGTGTTATAGTTAACTATGGCTACACCTTC.

The chain is built from TRBV14 and TRBJ1-2; no reliable D call. CDR1 and CDR2 from the germline V gene are SGHDN and FVKESK. The CDR3 loop spans 13 amino acids. The V end lost 5 bases, the J end lost 8 bases, and 15 bases lay between the germline ends. The chain's CDR3 is CASSSRLDRGYTF. The CDR3 nucleotides are TGTGCCAGCAGCTCCAGATTGGATAGGGGCTACACCTTC.